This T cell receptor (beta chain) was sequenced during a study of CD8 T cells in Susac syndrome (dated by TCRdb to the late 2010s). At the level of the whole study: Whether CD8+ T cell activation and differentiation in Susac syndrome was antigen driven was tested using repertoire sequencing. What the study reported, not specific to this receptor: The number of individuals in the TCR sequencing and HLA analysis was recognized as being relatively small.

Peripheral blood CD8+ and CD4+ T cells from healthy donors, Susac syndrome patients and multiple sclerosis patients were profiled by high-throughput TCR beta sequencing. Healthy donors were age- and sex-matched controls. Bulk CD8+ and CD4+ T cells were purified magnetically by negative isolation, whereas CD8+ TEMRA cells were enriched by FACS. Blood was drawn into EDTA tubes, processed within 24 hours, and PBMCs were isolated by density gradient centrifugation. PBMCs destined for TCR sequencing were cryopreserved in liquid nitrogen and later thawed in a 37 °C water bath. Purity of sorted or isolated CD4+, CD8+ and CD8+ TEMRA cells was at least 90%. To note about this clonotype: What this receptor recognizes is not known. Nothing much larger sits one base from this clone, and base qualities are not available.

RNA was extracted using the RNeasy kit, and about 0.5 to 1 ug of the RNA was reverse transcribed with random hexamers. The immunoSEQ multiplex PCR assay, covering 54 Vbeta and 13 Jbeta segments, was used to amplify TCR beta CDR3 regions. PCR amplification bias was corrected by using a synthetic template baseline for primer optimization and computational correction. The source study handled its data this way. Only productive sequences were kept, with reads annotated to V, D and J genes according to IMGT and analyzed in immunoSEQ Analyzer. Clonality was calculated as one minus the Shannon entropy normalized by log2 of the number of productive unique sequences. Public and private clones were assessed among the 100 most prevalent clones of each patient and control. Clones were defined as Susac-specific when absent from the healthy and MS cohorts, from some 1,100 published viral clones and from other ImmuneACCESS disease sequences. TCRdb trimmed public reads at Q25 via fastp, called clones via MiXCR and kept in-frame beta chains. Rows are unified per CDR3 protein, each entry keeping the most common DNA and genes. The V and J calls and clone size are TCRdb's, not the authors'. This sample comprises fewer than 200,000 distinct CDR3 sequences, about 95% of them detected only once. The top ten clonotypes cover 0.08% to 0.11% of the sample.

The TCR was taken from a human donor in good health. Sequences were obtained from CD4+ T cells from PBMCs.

The bases are TGTGCCAGCAGCCAAGGCTTCGCGGGGGAGCAGTACTTC. It is translated as CASSQGFAGEQYF. This sequence uses TRBV3-1 and TRBJ2-7, and possibly TRBD2, on 6 matching bases. V is reduced by 1 base and J by 7 bases, leaving a spacing of 11 bases between them. From the cysteine through the phenylalanine, the CDR3 covers 13 amino acids. Solely the CDR3 DNA is kept, with 39 bases framed from the first base. As encoded in the germline V gene (reference sequence), CDR1 is LGHDT while CDR2 is YNNKEL.